These 20 T cell receptor beta chains were sequenced from one sample in a study of T-cell memory formation after mild COVID-19. TCRdb re-called the 5' RACE reads with MiXCR, one entry per CDR3 protein. The table has a few hundred thousand distinct CDR3 sequences, roughly 21% seen once. The source material was PBMCs or a T cell subset sorted from them (not recorded which). The receptor set was obtained from an adult woman who had mild COVID-19 (a few samples of this study predate the infection). Cell type and time point are not known.

The gene calls are TRBV29-1 and TRBJ2-1; the D gene is possibly TRBD2 (5 bases). The germline V gene encodes CDR1 SQVTM and CDR2 ANQGSEA. The CDR3 has 15 residues. Trimming left V 1 base short and J 6 bases short, with 16 bases between. The CDR3 coding sequence is TGCAGCGTTGAAGTAATAACAGAGGGTAGCAATGAGCAGTTCTTC. It specifies CSVEVITEGSNEQFF.

The chain carries TRBV7-2 and TRBJ2-6; D remains unclear. Germline loops: CDR1 SGHTA, CDR2 FQGNSA. V gave up 8 bases and J gave up 3 bases, with 5 bases separating them. CDR3 length equals 12 residues. The CDR3 DNA reads as TGTGCCAGCGCGGTTGGGGCCAACGTCCTGACTTTC. Translating it yields CASAVGANVLTF.

This clonotype has only one observation. The rearrangement links TRBV5-6 to TRBJ1-2, with D uncertain. There are 12 residues in the CDR3. Trimming cost V 4 bases and J 3 bases, with 7 bases left between them. Germline V gene sequence: CDR1 SGHDT, CDR2 YYEEEE. CDR3 sequence (DNA): TGTGCCAGCAGCACCACGGACTATGGCTACACCTTC. Its protein is CASSTTDYGYTF.

This chain connects TRBV4-1 to TRBJ1-1; D is perhaps TRBD1 (6 bases). The CDR3 runs to 15 residues. V gave up 0 bases and J gave up 0 bases, with 8 bases separating them. The germline V gene has CDR1 MGHRA and CDR2 YSYEKL. The DNA for the CDR3 is TGCGCCAGCAGCCAAGAAGGACAGCTGAACACTGAAGCTTTCTTT. It translates to CASSQEGQLNTEAFF.

The V and J genes are TRBV5-1 and TRBJ2-7; TRBD2 matches at 8 bases. The germline gives CDR1 SGHRS, CDR2 YFSETQ. The CDR3 is 15 amino acids. Unmatched junction bases numbered 6, after V lost 2 bases and J lost 2 bases. The CDR3 loop reads CASSFGAGGPYEQYF. DNA of the CDR3: TGCGCCAGCAGCTTTGGGGCGGGAGGCCCCTACGAGCAGTACTTC.

This chain connects TRBV12-3 or TRBV12-4 to TRBJ2-1; no firm D call. The CDR3 extends over 15 amino acids. Trimming pared 2 bases from V and 5 bases from J, leaving 13 bases between. The CDR3 spells CASSLRSGLNNEQFF. The CDR3 DNA is TGTGCCAGCAGTTTACGTTCTGGGCTTAACAATGAGCAGTTCTTC.

This clonotype turned up a few times. The V and J genes are TRBV4-1 and TRBJ2-4; D perhaps matches TRBD1 (5 bases). The V gene lost 0 bases and the J gene lost 0 bases, with 15 bases spanning the gap. This CDR3 has 18 residues. CDR1 is MGHRA and CDR2 is YSYEKL in the germline V gene. The CDR3 nucleotides read TGCGCCAGCAGCCAAGATGAAAGGGGTCCTCTAGCCAAAAACATTCAGTACTTC. The encoded protein is CASSQDERGPLAKNIQYF.

V and J are TRBV7-9 and TRBJ1-2; maybe TRBD1 (6 bases). Germline lookup yields CDR1 SEHNR and CDR2 FQNEAQ (reference sequence). Trimming pared 1 base from V and 5 bases from J, leaving 11 bases between. CDR3 length equals 14 residues. The CDR3 here is CASSLGGARYGYTF. The DNA for the CDR3 is TGTGCCAGCAGCTTAGGGGGGGCGCGGTATGGCTACACCTTC. Together with reference TRBV7-9 and TRBJ1-2, the CDR3 gives the full variable domain: DTGVSQNPRHKITKRGQNVTFRCDPISEHNRLYWYRQTLGQGPEFLTYFQNEAQLEKSRLLSDRFSAERPKGSFSTLEIQRTEQGDSAMYLCASSLGGARYGYTFGSGTRLTVV.

In its sample, this clonotype was seen many times. The J gene is TRBJ2-7, the V gene TRBV12-3 or TRBV12-4, with D possibly TRBD1 on 7 matching bases. The CDR3 consists of 13 residues. The V end was cut by 8 bases, the J end by 0 bases, with 11 bases between. In DNA form, the CDR3 reads TGTGCCAGCCGCGGGGACAGCTCCTACGAGCAGTACTTC. As protein: CASRGDSSYEQYF.

The CDR3 region is CASSFSLMRRGLRKDSPLHF. CDR3 bases: TGTGCCAGCAGTTTTTCTCTCATGAGACGGGGCCTTAGGAAGGATTCACCCCTCCACTTT. V is TRBV12-3 or TRBV12-4 and J is TRBJ1-6; D is possibly TRBD1 (5 bases). V was trimmed by 3 bases and J by 8 bases, leaving 29 bases between them. The CDR3 runs 20 residues.

This clonotype has a count of ten or more. The chain uses TRBV6-2 or TRBV6-3 and TRBJ2-2; 7 bases fit TRBD1. The CDR3 contains 15 residues. The V segment lost 7 bases and the J segment 6 bases; nucleotides outside the gene matches: 11. Looked up from germline, CDR1 is MNHEY and CDR2 is SVGEGT. The CDR3 bases are TGTGCCAGCACATCCGGGACAGAGGATTCCGGGGAGCTGTTTTTT. Residues: CASTSGTEDSGELFF.

The chain is built from TRBV7-9 and TRBJ2-3; 11 nucleotides agree with TRBD2. J lost 1 base, V lost 8 bases, and 5 bases had no gene match. This CDR3 is built from 15 residues. CDR1 SEHNR and CDR2 FQNEAQ come from the germline V gene (reference sequence). CDR3 DNA sequence: TGTGCCAGCGGACCGGGACTAGCGGGCACAGATACGCAGTATTTT. Translation: CASGPGLAGTDTQYF. Complete variable domain (other parts from reference TRBV7-9 and TRBJ2-3): DTGVSQNPRHKITKRGQNVTFRCDPISEHNRLYWYRQTLGQGPEFLTYFQNEAQLEKSRLLSDRFSAERPKGSFSTLEIQRTEQGDSAMYLCASGPGLAGTDTQYFGPGTRLTVL.

The chain employs TRBV29-1 and TRBJ2-5, with 7 bases fitting TRBD2. The CDR3 is 14 residues long. The germline V gene encodes CDR1 SQVTM and CDR2 ANQGSEA. V shed 7 bases, J shed 2 bases, and the junction held 10 bases outside the gene matches. The DNA for the CDR3 is TGCAGCGGGGAGTGGGCTAGCGGTCAAGAGACCCAGTACTTC. Translating gives CSGEWASGQETQYF.

This clonotype was counted a few times. V is TRBV7-8 and J is TRBJ2-7, with D perhaps matching TRBD1 or TRBD2 (6 bases each). Trimming removed 1 base at V and 4 bases at J, with 11 bases between. CDR1 SGHVS and CDR2 FQNEAQ come from the germline V gene. CDR3 length: 14 residues. The CDR3 protein is CASSLEQGLYEQYF. The CDR3 DNA follows: TGTGCCAGCAGCTTAGAACAGGGACTTTACGAGCAGTACTTC.

The chain couples TRBV6-2 or TRBV6-3 to TRBJ1-5, with TRBD1 as a possible D gene (5 bases). The CDR3 loop spans 15 amino acids. CDR1 and CDR2 from the germline V gene are MNHEY and SVGEGT. The V end lost 5 bases, the J end lost 3 bases, and 14 bases lay between the germline ends. The CDR3 bases are TGTGCCAGCAGTATAGTCGGGACCCCCAATCAGCCCCAGCATTTT. It specifies CASSIVGTPNQPQHF.

The chain employs TRBV9 and TRBJ2-1, with D possibly being TRBD2 (7 bases). The length of the CDR3 is 15 residues. Germline-derived CDR1 and CDR2 are SGDLS and YYNGEE. Trimming took off 4 bases at V and 10 bases at J, with 21 bases between the two ends. CDR3 DNA sequence: TGTGCCAGCAGCCTCTCAGAGGGGGGGCCTAGGGAGCAGTTCTTC. Translation gives CASSLSEGGPREQFF.

This chain links TRBV30 with TRBJ1-5, with D possibly matching TRBD1 (5 bases). Germline V gives CDR1 GTSNPN, CDR2 SVGIG (reference sequence). V lost 4 bases to trimming and J lost 6 bases, with 19 bases between them. The CDR3 runs 15 residues. CDR3 coding DNA: TGTGCCTGGAACCCTTTGGGTCAGGGAGGTCAGCCCCAGCATTTT. Translation: CAWNPLGQGGQPQHF.

This clonotype appeared a few times. The rearrangement uses TRBV18 and TRBJ1-1; D remains unclear. Germline V CDR1 and CDR2: KGHSH, LQKENI. Trimming pared 0 bases from V and 5 bases from J, leaving 7 bases between. This CDR3 has 13 amino acids. Here the CDR3 reads CASSPPVETEAFF. The CDR3 DNA is TGTGCCAGCTCACCACCAGTAGAAACTGAAGCTTTCTTT.

The sample holds a few counts of this clonotype. V is TRBV6-6 and J is TRBJ1-1; tentatively, D is TRBD1 (5 bases). V was pared by 4 bases and J by 0 bases, with 18 bases between. CDR3 length: 17 amino acids. Looked up from germline, CDR1 is MNHNY and CDR2 is SVGAGI (reference sequence). The CDR3 spells CASSSGRSLSLNTEAFF. CDR3 coding DNA: TGTGCCAGCAGTTCGGGACGGAGCCTCTCCCTGAACACTGAAGCTTTCTTT.

Ten or more counts support this clonotype. The chain combines TRBV11-1 with TRBJ2-7; D is perhaps TRBD2 (6 bases). Trimming removed 5 bases from V and 2 bases from J, with 7 bases in between. CDR1 is SGHAT, CDR2 FQDESV, per germline (reference sequence). The CDR3 sequence is 12 residues long. CDR3 sequence: CASSRTTYEQYF. The CDR3 nucleotides read TGTGCCAGCAGCCGGACTACCTACGAGCAGTACTTC.